The sequence of this TCR beta chain was determined in a study of CD8+ T cells in alopecia areata. At the level of the study: Twice a day, 5 to 10 mg of oral tofacitinib was administered to treated patients. Tofacitinib therapy took 6 to 18 months; 6 months off drug came after. Regarding the study as a whole: Across lesional scalp, and particularly alopecia totalis/universalis, clonality surpassed that of normal scalp.

Extraction of RNA preceded its reverse transcription into cDNA, which served as the sequencing template. Some clones are missing from TCRdb's copy, which holds only in-frame ones; the method was immunoSEQ multiplex PCR. The sample holds more than 95,000 clones, 41% seen once. As concerns this clone: Its antigen is as yet unknown.

Patients with alopecia areata provided lesional scalp punch biopsies as well as peripheral blood. From germline, CDR1 is SGHRS and CDR2 YFSETQ. After removal of 6 bases from V and 2 bases from J, the junction contained 7 bases not matched to a gene. This CDR3 comprises 15 residues. The receptor was isolated from a human donor with alopecia areata. The sequencing sample was made of CD4+ T cells sorted from blood. The rearrangement uses TRBV5-1 and TRBJ2-5; 10 bases fit TRBD2. The CDR3 bases are TGCGCCAGCAAACTGTGGACTAGCGGACAAGAGACCCAGTACTTC. It encodes CASKLWTSGQETQYF.